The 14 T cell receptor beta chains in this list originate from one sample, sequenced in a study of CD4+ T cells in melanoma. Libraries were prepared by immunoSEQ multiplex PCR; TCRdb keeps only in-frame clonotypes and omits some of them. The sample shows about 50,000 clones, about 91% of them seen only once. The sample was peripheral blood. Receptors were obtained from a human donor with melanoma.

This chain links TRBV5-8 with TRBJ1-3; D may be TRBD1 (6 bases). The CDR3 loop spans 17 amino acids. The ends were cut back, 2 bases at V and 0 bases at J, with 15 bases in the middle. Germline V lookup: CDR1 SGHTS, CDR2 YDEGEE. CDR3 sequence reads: CASSFFIGQFSGNTIYF. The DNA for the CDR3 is TGTGCCAGCAGCTTCTTCATCGGACAGTTCTCTGGAAACACCATATATTTT.

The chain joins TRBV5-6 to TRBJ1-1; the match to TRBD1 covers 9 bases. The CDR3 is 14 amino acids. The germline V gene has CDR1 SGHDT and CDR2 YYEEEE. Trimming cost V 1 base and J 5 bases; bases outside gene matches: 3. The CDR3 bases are TGTGCCAGCAGCTTGAACAGGGGGCGAACTGAAGCTTTCTTT. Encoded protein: CASSLNRGRTEAFF.

The CDR3 protein is CAITGTSNTGELFF. In DNA, the CDR3 is TGTGCCATAACCGGGACATCGAACACCGGGGAGCTGTTTTTT. The chain joins TRBV10-3 to TRBJ2-2; weak D call: TRBD1 (6 bases). CDR1 ENHRY and CDR2 SYGVKD come from the germline V gene. This CDR3 contains 14 residues. V was cut by 9 bases and J by 0 bases, with 11 bases left in between.

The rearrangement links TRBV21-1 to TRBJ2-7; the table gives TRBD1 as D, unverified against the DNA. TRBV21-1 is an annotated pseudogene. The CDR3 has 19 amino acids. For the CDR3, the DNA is TGTGCCAGCAGCAAAGACGGAAATCAGACAGGCGACTTCTCCTACGAGCAGTACTTC. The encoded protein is CASSKDGNQTGDFSYEQYF.

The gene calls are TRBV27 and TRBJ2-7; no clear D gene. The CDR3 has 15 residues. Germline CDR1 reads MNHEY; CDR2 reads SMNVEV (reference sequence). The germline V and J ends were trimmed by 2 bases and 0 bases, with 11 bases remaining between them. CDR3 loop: CASSLRQVSSYEQYF. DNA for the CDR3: TGTGCCAGCAGTTTACGGCAGGTCAGCTCCTACGAGCAGTACTTC.

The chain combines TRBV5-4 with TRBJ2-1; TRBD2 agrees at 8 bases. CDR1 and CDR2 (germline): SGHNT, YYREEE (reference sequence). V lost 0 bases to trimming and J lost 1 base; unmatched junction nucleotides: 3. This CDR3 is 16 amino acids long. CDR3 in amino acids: CASSLGGGISYNEQFF. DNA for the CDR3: TGTGCCAGCAGCTTGGGCGGGGGGATTTCCTACAATGAGCAGTTCTTC.

CDR3 sequence reads: CASSQDQSLAGSEQYF. The CDR3 DNA reads as TGCGCCAGCAGCCAAGATCAAAGTCTAGCCGGTAGTGAGCAGTACTTC. The rearrangement joins TRBV4-3 to TRBJ2-7, with D maybe TRBD2 (5 bases). V dropped 0 bases and J dropped 7 bases, with 19 bases sitting between them. Germline CDR1 LGHNA, CDR2 YSLEER. This CDR3 comprises 16 residues.

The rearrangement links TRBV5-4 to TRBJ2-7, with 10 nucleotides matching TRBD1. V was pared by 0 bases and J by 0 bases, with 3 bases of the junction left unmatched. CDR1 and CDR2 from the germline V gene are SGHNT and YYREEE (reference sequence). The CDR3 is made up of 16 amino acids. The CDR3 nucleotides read TGTGCCAGCAGCTTGGGAGGGACAGGGGCCTCCTACGAGCAGTACTTC. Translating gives CASSLGGTGASYEQYF.

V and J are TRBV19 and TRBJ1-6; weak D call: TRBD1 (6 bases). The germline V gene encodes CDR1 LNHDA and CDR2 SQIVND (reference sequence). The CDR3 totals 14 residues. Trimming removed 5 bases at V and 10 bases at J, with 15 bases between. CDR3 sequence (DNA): TGTGCCAGTAGTGGTCCGGGGGCTGTGTCACCCCTCCACTTT. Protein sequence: CASSGPGAVSPLHF.

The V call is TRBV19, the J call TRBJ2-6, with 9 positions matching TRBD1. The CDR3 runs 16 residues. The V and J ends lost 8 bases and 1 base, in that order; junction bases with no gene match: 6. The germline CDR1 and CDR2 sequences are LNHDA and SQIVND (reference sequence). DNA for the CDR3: TGTGCCAGTGGAAGCGGGACAGGGTCTGGGGCCAACGTCCTGACTTTC. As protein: CASGSGTGSGANVLTF.

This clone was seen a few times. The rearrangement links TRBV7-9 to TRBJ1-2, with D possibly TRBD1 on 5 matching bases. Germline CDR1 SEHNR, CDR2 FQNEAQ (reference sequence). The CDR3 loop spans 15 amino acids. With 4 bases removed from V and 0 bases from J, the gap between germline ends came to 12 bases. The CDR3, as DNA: TGTGCCAGCAGCTCCGGGGCAGTGGCTAACTATGGCTACACCTTC. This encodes CASSSGAVANYGYTF. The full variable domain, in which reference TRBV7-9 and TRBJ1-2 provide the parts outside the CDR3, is DTGVSQNPRHKITKRGQNVTFRCDPISEHNRLYWYRQTLGQGPEFLTYFQNEAQLEKSRLLSDRFSAERPKGSFSTLEIQRTEQGDSAMYLCASSSGAVANYGYTFGSGTRLTVV.

CDR3 in DNA: TGTGCCAGCAGTTTCGGAACAGGGGCCTCCTACGAGCAGTACTTC. This sequence encodes CASSFGTGASYEQYF. The chain recombines TRBV28 with TRBJ2-7; 7 bases fit TRBD1. The germline V gene encodes CDR1 MDHEN and CDR2 SYDVKM. The trim removed 3 bases at V and 0 bases at J, leaving 5 bases unmatched. This CDR3 is built from 15 residues.

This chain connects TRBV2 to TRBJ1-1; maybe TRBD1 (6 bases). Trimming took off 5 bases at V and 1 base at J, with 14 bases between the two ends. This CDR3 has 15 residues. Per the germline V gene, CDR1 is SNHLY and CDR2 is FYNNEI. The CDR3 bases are TGTGCCAGCAGTTCCGGACAGAGGGGGAACACTGAAGCTTTCTTT. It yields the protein CASSSGQRGNTEAFF. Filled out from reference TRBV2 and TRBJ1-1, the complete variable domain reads EPEVTQTPSHQVTQMGQEVILRCVPISNHLYFYWYRQILGQKVEFLVSFYNNEISEKSEIFDDQFSVERPDGSNFTLKIRSTKLEDSAMYFCASSSGQRGNTEAFFGQGTRLTVV.

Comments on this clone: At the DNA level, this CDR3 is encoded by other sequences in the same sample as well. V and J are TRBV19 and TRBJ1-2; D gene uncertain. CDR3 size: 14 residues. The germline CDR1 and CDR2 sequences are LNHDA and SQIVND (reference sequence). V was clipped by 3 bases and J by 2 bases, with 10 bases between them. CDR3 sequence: CASSISSENYGYTF. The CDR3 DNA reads TGTGCCAGTAGTATCTCTTCAGAGAACTATGGCTACACCTTC.